The rows below give T cell receptor beta chains drawn from one sample of a study of response to subunit inactivated influenza vaccine. TCRdb redid the calling of the RT-PCR reads with MiXCR, one entry per CDR3 protein. The table records 860,000 or so distinct CDR3 sequences, around 21% of them present only once. Sequenced here: PBMCs from blood, sampled 4 to 6 days after vaccination. The receptors originated from a man over 45 who received an inactivated influenza vaccine. Each CDR3 is given with its conserved first and last residue. D genes are given only for firm matches. A row's size may be missing; if present it is once, few, many or a size class.

>TRBJ2-3|.|TRBV20-1|TRBD2
CSAMTSGGFTDTQYF
TGCAGTGCCATGACTAGCGGGGGGTTCACAGATACGCAGTATTTT
>TRBJ2-1|.|TRBV29-1|.
CSVVASLSYNEQFF
TGCAGCGTTGTAGCTTCCTTGTCCTACAATGAGCAGTTCTTC
>TRBJ1-2|few|TRBV12-3/TRBV12-4|.
CASTSAPVDYGYTF
TGTGCCAGCACCTCGGCCCCAGTCGACTATGGCTACACCTTC
>TRBJ1-5|.|TRBV7-8|.
CASSSQPPNQPQHF
TGTGCCAGCAGCTCCCAACCCCCAAATCAGCCCCAGCATTTT
>TRBJ2-5|.|TRBV7-9|.
CASSFERRGETQYF
TGTGCCAGCAGCTTTGAAAGGCGTGGGGAGACCCAGTACTTC
>TRBJ2-4|.|TRBV20-1|.
CSARKPDWRIQYF
TGCAGTGCTAGAAAACCGGACTGGCGGATTCAGTACTTC
>TRBJ2-7|few|TRBV20-1|TRBD2
CSAETATSGRRPYEQYF
TGCAGTGCCGAAACCGCGACTAGCGGGAGACGGCCCTACGAGCAGTACTTC
>TRBJ2-1|many|TRBV19|TRBD2
CASSSRMSSGSSQFF
TGTGCCAGTTCGTCCAGGATGTCTAGCGGGAGTTCGCAGTTCTTC
>TRBJ1-3|.|TRBV7-9|.
CASSFDRDSGNTIYF
TGTGCCAGCAGCTTCGACAGAGACTCTGGAAACACCATATATTTT
>TRBJ1-2|many|TRBV20-1|TRBD1
CSASGPTGYNGYTF
TGCAGTGCTTCCGGGCCGACAGGGTACAATGGCTACACCTTC
>TRBJ2-1|.|TRBV20-1|TRBD2
CSARGLLAGRSYNEQFF
TGCAGTGCTAGAGGACTGTTAGCGGGGCGCTCCTACAATGAGCAGTTCTTC
>TRBJ2-3|many|TRBV29-1|.
CSVEPGADTQYF
TGCAGCGTTGAACCCGGGGCAGATACGCAGTATTTT
>TRBJ2-2|.|TRBV21-1|.
CASIPGQGNTGELFF
TGTGCCAGCATACCGGGACAGGGTAACACCGGGGAGCTGTTTTTT
>TRBJ1-1|few|TRBV11-2|.
CASSLDQRAWNTEAFF
TGTGCCAGCAGCTTAGATCAGCGGGCATGGAACACTGAAGCTTTCTTT
>TRBJ1-6|.|TRBV10-3|.
CAISGGVGVNSPLHF
TGTGCCATCAGTGGGGGGGTAGGGGTGAATTCACCCCTCCACTTT
>TRBJ2-3|many|TRBV6-5|TRBD2
CASSYAGGSTDTQYF
TGTGCCAGCAGTTACGCGGGGGGCAGCACAGATACGCAGTATTTT
>TRBJ2-2|.|TRBV12-3/TRBV12-4|TRBD2
CASSLASGGADVGELFF
TGTGCCAGCAGTTTAGCTAGCGGGGGGGCCGACGTCGGGGAGCTGTTTTTT